This T cell receptor (beta chain) is drawn from a study of blood T cell repertoires in COVID-19 (dated by TCRdb to between 2020 and 2021). About the study as a whole: The collaborator samples originated in the United States, Italy and Spain and spanned the acute and convalescent phases of COVID-19. The prospective study material was composed of cDNA or gDNA derived from T cells, B-cell-depleted T cells, or PBMCs. Subjects who had been exposed to COVID-19, were actively infected with it, or had recovered from it provided the deeply sampled blood TCRbeta repertoires that made up the dataset. The repertoires were made available in a free public database intended to serve as a resource for research on the immune response to SARS-CoV-2. The samples were drawn from two sources: the first 160 participants of the ongoing ImmuneRACE study, and about 1,300 subjects contributed by 6 global collaborators. Sample metadata almost always included a de-identified subject ID, COVID-19 status, age in years and sex. Where HLA class I and class II types were available, the types were taken from metadata supplied by the sample provider, not from assay-based typing. General findings and caveats noted by the study authors: How much clinical and demographic metadata was included differed by source and by participant, and the metadata was provided uncurated.

A second Seattle source provided samples from volunteer blood donors who had recovered from COVID-19. The collaborating institutions used their own protocols to collect whole blood in K2EDTA tubes. For TCRbeta analysis, collaborators shipped samples as frozen whole blood, isolated PBMCs, or DNA extracted from either of those sample types. TCRbeta CDR3 regions were amplified from genomic DNA using the immunoSEQ Assay, a bias-controlled multiplex PCR. Concerning the study's data processing: Within the assay, amplification of reference gene primers was used to estimate how many nucleated cells each sample contained. Sequence reads were collapsed and filtered to measure the absolute abundance of every unique TCRbeta CDR3 rearrangement. Productive Simpson clonality was computed per sample as the square root of Simpson's diversity index over productive rearrangements. TCRdb took this table from immuneACCESS and kept in-frame rearrangements with V and J called. Such tables lack part of the clones; where checked against another copy, unresolved V genes explain under half of the gap, and the rest is unexplained. That table gives V, J and clone size, and the DNA gave D and trimming. For this sample there are around 130,000 clones; about 86% appear just once. The ten top clones hold 18% of the sample.

This clone was seen only a few times. No antigen is known for it. Per-nucleotide qualities are absent, and no much larger clonotype sits a single base away. Additional DNA sequences in this sample encode the identical CDR3. V is clipped by 4 bases and J by 14 bases, and the sequence between their germline boundaries is 9 bases long. Taken from cysteine to phenylalanine, the CDR3 has 11 residues. Only CDR3 DNA is held: 33 bases, read in frame from base 1. The germline V gene specifies SNHLY as CDR1 and FYNNEI as CDR2. This receptor was identified in a woman aged 50 to 65 who had recovered from COVID-19. The chain employs TRBV2 and TRBJ1-6, with the identity of the D gene unclear. The sample taken for sequencing was peripheral blood. The nucleotide sequence reads TGTGCCAGCAGTGGGGAGGAGACCCTCCACTTT. Its protein is CASSGEETLHF. The CDR3, completed at both ends by the reference TRBV2 and TRBJ1-6 genes, gives the full variable domain EPEVTQTPSHQVTQMGQEVILRCVPISNHLYFYWYRQILGQKVEFLVSFYNNEISEKSEIFDDQFSVERPDGSNFTLKIRSTKLEDSAMYFCASSGEETLHFGNGTRLTVT.